A selection of T cell receptor beta chains follows, all from one sample in a study of CD8+ T cells in alopecia areata. Clones were sequenced by immunoSEQ multiplex PCR, and TCRdb holds only the in-frame ones, with some missing. The sample consists of about 200,000 clones, about two fifths of them appearing once. The sequenced sample was CD4+ T cells sorted from blood, obtained around week 30, from a patient treated with tofacitinib. The receptor set was obtained from a human donor with alopecia areata. CDR3s include the opening cysteine and the closing phenylalanine or tryptophan. The order of the fields is D gene, V gene, clone size, J gene, CDR3 protein, CDR3 DNA. D genes are given only for firm matches. Size is stated for part of the rows, as once, few or many counts, or as a class when the clone is expanded.

d_call: TRBD1
v_call: TRBV5-1
clone_size: -
j_call: TRBJ1-1
cdr3_aa: CASSTRGSDTEAFF
cdr3_nt: TGCGCCAGCAGCACCAGGGGGAGCGACACTGAAGCTTTCTTT

d_call: -
v_call: TRBV18
clone_size: -
j_call: TRBJ2-2
cdr3_aa: CASSPEATNTGELFF
cdr3_nt: TGTGCCAGCTCACCAGAGGCGACGAACACCGGGGAGCTGTTTTTT

d_call: -
v_call: TRBV19
clone_size: -
j_call: TRBJ1-2
cdr3_aa: CASRTGGIYGYTF
cdr3_nt: TGTGCCTCCAGGACCGGGGGCATCTATGGCTACACCTTC

d_call: -
v_call: TRBV4-1
clone_size: -
j_call: TRBJ2-3
cdr3_aa: CASSQTGLPTDTQYF
cdr3_nt: TGCGCCAGCAGCCAAACAGGGCTACCCACAGATACGCAGTATTTT

d_call: TRBD2
v_call: TRBV19
clone_size: few
j_call: TRBJ2-1
cdr3_aa: CASSPGLAGVNEQFF
cdr3_nt: TGTGCCAGTAGTCCGGGACTAGCGGGGGTCAATGAGCAGTTCTTC

d_call: -
v_call: TRBV29-1
clone_size: -
j_call: TRBJ1-2
cdr3_aa: CSVRGSGNYGYTF
cdr3_nt: TGCAGCGTTCGGGGAAGTGGTAACTATGGCTACACCTTC

d_call: TRBD2
v_call: TRBV27
clone_size: -
j_call: TRBJ2-2
cdr3_aa: CASSLEGPGLAGYTGELFF
cdr3_nt: TGTGCCAGCAGTTTAGAGGGGCCGGGACTAGCGGGTTACACCGGGGAGCTGTTTTTT

d_call: -
v_call: TRBV9
clone_size: -
j_call: TRBJ2-3
cdr3_aa: CASNLDGLRTDTQYF
cdr3_nt: TGTGCCAGCAACTTAGATGGCCTCCGAACAGATACGCAGTATTTT

d_call: -
v_call: TRBV7-9
clone_size: few
j_call: TRBJ2-6
cdr3_aa: CASSGQSGANVLTF
cdr3_nt: TGTGCCAGCAGCGGCCAGTCTGGGGCCAACGTCCTGACTTTC

d_call: TRBD1
v_call: TRBV18
clone_size: -
j_call: TRBJ2-7
cdr3_aa: CASSLEDRVREQYF
cdr3_nt: TGTGCCAGCTCACTAGAGGACAGGGTAAGAGAGCAGTACTTC

d_call: TRBD2
v_call: TRBV5-4
clone_size: -
j_call: TRBJ2-1
cdr3_aa: CASSLGAGVYNEQFF
cdr3_nt: TGTGCCAGCAGCTTGGGAGCGGGGGTCTACAATGAGCAGTTCTTC

d_call: -
v_call: TRBV29-1
clone_size: -
j_call: TRBJ1-2
cdr3_aa: CSVEEIGRVDGYTF
cdr3_nt: TGCAGCGTTGAAGAAATAGGCAGGGTGGATGGCTACACCTTC

d_call: -
v_call: TRBV30
clone_size: -
j_call: TRBJ1-6
cdr3_aa: CAWTRQGLNSPLHF
cdr3_nt: TGTGCCTGGACCCGTCAGGGGCTAAATTCACCCCTCCACTTT

d_call: -
v_call: TRBV30
clone_size: -
j_call: TRBJ2-1
cdr3_aa: CAWSVDRYNEQFF
cdr3_nt: TGTGCCTGGAGTGTCGACAGATACAATGAGCAGTTCTTC

d_call: -
v_call: TRBV7-9
clone_size: -
j_call: TRBJ2-6
cdr3_aa: CASSLRGFEGANVLTF
cdr3_nt: TGTGCCAGCAGCTTAAGGGGATTCGAAGGGGCCAACGTCCTGACTTTC

d_call: -
v_call: TRBV6-5
clone_size: -
j_call: TRBJ2-1
cdr3_aa: CASSYSDRYNEQFF
cdr3_nt: TGTGCCAGCAGTTACTCGGACAGATACAATGAGCAGTTCTTC

d_call: -
v_call: TRBV7-9
clone_size: many
j_call: TRBJ1-1
cdr3_aa: CASSAGYVNTEAFF
cdr3_nt: TGTGCCAGCAGCGCTGGGTATGTGAACACTGAAGCTTTCTTT

d_call: -
v_call: TRBV4-2
clone_size: -
j_call: TRBJ2-7
cdr3_aa: CASSQDRQVYEQYF
cdr3_nt: TGTGCCAGCAGCCAAGACCGACAAGTCTACGAGCAGTACTTC

d_call: TRBD1
v_call: TRBV5-1
clone_size: -
j_call: TRBJ2-2
cdr3_aa: CASSFRQGNTGELFF
cdr3_nt: TGCGCCAGCAGCTTCCGACAGGGGAACACCGGGGAGCTGTTTTTT

d_call: -
v_call: TRBV2
clone_size: -
j_call: TRBJ1-4
cdr3_aa: CASSVFNEKLFF
cdr3_nt: TGTGCCAGCAGTGTCTTTAATGAAAAACTGTTTTTT

d_call: TRBD2
v_call: TRBV5-1
clone_size: -
j_call: TRBJ2-7
cdr3_aa: CASSTGLAYEQYF
cdr3_nt: TGCGCCAGCAGCACGGGACTAGCTTACGAGCAGTACTTC

d_call: -
v_call: TRBV19
clone_size: -
j_call: TRBJ1-5
cdr3_aa: CASNEGNQPQHF
cdr3_nt: TGTGCCAGTAATGAGGGAAATCAGCCCCAGCATTTT

d_call: TRBD2
v_call: TRBV30
clone_size: -
j_call: TRBJ2-7
cdr3_aa: CAWRMRAHRLAQFEQYF
cdr3_nt: TGTGCCTGGAGGATGAGAGCCCATAGACTAGCGCAGTTCGAGCAGTACTTC

d_call: -
v_call: TRBV2
clone_size: few
j_call: TRBJ2-7
cdr3_aa: CASQMDYEQYF
cdr3_nt: TGTGCCAGCCAGATGGACTACGAGCAGTACTTC

d_call: -
v_call: TRBV10-3
clone_size: -
j_call: TRBJ2-7
cdr3_aa: CAAKGGSGYEQYF
cdr3_nt: TGTGCCGCAAAAGGGGGTTCTGGCTACGAGCAGTACTTC

d_call: TRBD2
v_call: TRBV11-2
clone_size: few
j_call: TRBJ2-1
cdr3_aa: CASSLGLAGRGEQFF
cdr3_nt: TGTGCCAGCAGCTTAGGACTAGCGGGGCGGGGAGAGCAGTTCTTC

d_call: TRBD2
v_call: TRBV7-9
clone_size: -
j_call: TRBJ2-3
cdr3_aa: CASSLLTMSSGDPDTQYF
cdr3_nt: TGTGCCAGCAGCTTACTCACGATGTCTAGCGGGGACCCAGATACGCAGTATTTT

d_call: -
v_call: TRBV19
clone_size: -
j_call: TRBJ2-4
cdr3_aa: CASSRDQNIQYF
cdr3_nt: TGTGCCAGTAGTAGGGACCAAAACATTCAGTACTTC

d_call: -
v_call: TRBV6-5
clone_size: -
j_call: TRBJ1-2
cdr3_aa: CASSSPGQLRGGYTF
cdr3_nt: TGTGCCAGCAGTTCCCCGGGACAACTCCGAGGGGGCTACACCTTC

d_call: TRBD1
v_call: TRBV4-1
clone_size: few
j_call: TRBJ1-5
cdr3_aa: CASSQGNGQGRRGNQPQHF
cdr3_nt: TGCGCCAGCAGCCAGGGGAACGGACAGGGAAGGAGGGGTAATCAGCCCCAGCATTTT

d_call: -
v_call: TRBV7-8
clone_size: -
j_call: TRBJ2-4
cdr3_aa: CASSPPSRGGNIQYF
cdr3_nt: TGTGCCAGCAGCCCCCCCTCCAGGGGAGGAAACATTCAGTACTTC

d_call: TRBD1
v_call: TRBV7-8
clone_size: -
j_call: TRBJ1-5
cdr3_aa: CASSFAGGDQPQHF
cdr3_nt: TGTGCCAGCAGCTTCGCAGGGGGCGATCAGCCCCAGCATTTT

d_call: TRBD1
v_call: TRBV7-9
clone_size: -
j_call: TRBJ2-1
cdr3_aa: CASSHPGTGGGSYNEQFF
cdr3_nt: TGTGCCAGCAGCCACCCCGGGACAGGGGGCGGATCCTACAATGAGCAGTTCTTC

d_call: TRBD2
v_call: TRBV16
clone_size: many
j_call: TRBJ2-4
cdr3_aa: CASSQDDSGADIQYF
cdr3_nt: TGTGCCAGCAGCCAAGATGATAGCGGGGCGGACATTCAGTACTTC

d_call: TRBD1
v_call: TRBV28
clone_size: few
j_call: TRBJ2-5
cdr3_aa: CATYRGIEETQYF
cdr3_nt: TGTGCCACCTACAGGGGGATTGAAGAGACCCAGTACTTC

d_call: TRBD2
v_call: TRBV29-1
clone_size: -
j_call: TRBJ2-7
cdr3_aa: CSVRTSGGYEQYF
cdr3_nt: TGCAGCGTACGGACTAGCGGGGGCTACGAGCAGTACTTC

d_call: -
v_call: TRBV5-6
clone_size: -
j_call: TRBJ1-3
cdr3_aa: CASSLGFFSGNTIYF
cdr3_nt: TGTGCCAGCAGCTTGGGATTCTTCTCTGGAAACACCATATATTTT

d_call: -
v_call: TRBV29-1
clone_size: -
j_call: TRBJ2-3
cdr3_aa: CSLEGGTTQYF
cdr3_nt: TGCAGCCTTGAGGGGGGGACTACGCAGTATTTT

d_call: -
v_call: TRBV29-1
clone_size: -
j_call: TRBJ2-7
cdr3_aa: CSVEAGSHEQYF
cdr3_nt: TGCAGCGTTGAAGCAGGGTCGCACGAGCAGTACTTC

d_call: -
v_call: TRBV5-1
clone_size: -
j_call: TRBJ1-4
cdr3_aa: CASSFEATNEKLFF
cdr3_nt: TGCGCCAGCAGCTTCGAAGCAACTAATGAAAAACTGTTTTTT

d_call: -
v_call: TRBV6-5
clone_size: -
j_call: TRBJ2-1
cdr3_aa: CASSLVRDNEQFF
cdr3_nt: TGTGCCAGCAGCCTGGTCCGTGACAATGAGCAGTTCTTC